This TCR beta chain was profiled in a study of OX40 agonist ivuxolimab in advanced cancers. Study-wide context: Anti-PD-1, anti-PD-L1 or anti-CTLA-4 therapy given earlier was allowed, and roughly 40% had some.

The V and J ends lost 2 bases and 8 bases respectively, with 12 bases between them. This CDR3 is built from 13 residues. Germline CDR1 is MNHEY and CDR2 is SVGAGI. Blood sampling took place at baseline, cycle 4 day 1, and cycle 7 day 1. Sequenced by immunoSEQ multiplex PCR; TCRdb stores in-frame clones only, minus some. The sample has fewer than 110,000 clones; less than 95% are singletons. The sample was CD4+ or CD8+ T cells sorted from blood, taken in a trial of the OX40 agonist ivuxolimab. V gene TRBV6-5 combines with J gene TRBJ1-1, with D maybe TRBD1 (5 bases). The source is an adult with an advanced solid tumor such as melanoma, head and neck, liver or kidney cancer. CDR3: CASSYGYRKEAFF. As DNA, the CDR3 is TGTGCCAGCAGTTACGGGTACAGGAAAGAAGCTTTCTTT.